Following are 24 T cell receptor beta chains from one sample sequenced in a study of blood T cell repertoires in COVID-19 (dated by TCRdb to about 2020). The method was the immunoSEQ multiplex PCR assay. TCRdb mirrors the immuneACCESS table, restricted to in-frame sequences. Some clones are absent from its copies; in checked studies, under half trace to an unresolved V gene, and the reason for the others is unknown. The sample table shows approximately 270,000 clones, and 75% to 90% are seen once. The ten biggest clones cover approximately 4.2% of the sample. Sequencing was performed on PBMCs or T cells enriched from blood (not recorded which). The receptors stem from a woman in her 30s who had recovered from COVID-19.

J is TRBJ1-6 and V is TRBV9; no clear D gene. CDR1 is SGDLS and CDR2 is YYNGEE in the germline V gene. Trimming left V 0 bases short and J 5 bases short, with 9 bases between. The CDR3 has 15 amino acids. In nucleotides, the CDR3 is TGTGCCAGCAGCGTAGGGCTGAAAAATAATTCACCCCTCCACTTT. It yields the protein CASSVGLKNNSPLHF.

The V gene is TRBV15, the J gene TRBJ2-7, with 9 bases aligning to TRBD1. Germline-derived CDR1 and CDR2 are LNHNV and YYDKDF (reference sequence). CDR3 size: 16 residues. V trimming: 2 bases; J trimming: 1 base; junction bases outside the gene matches: 6. CDR3 sequence (DNA): TGTGCCACCAGCAGAATTTCCGGGACAGGGTCCTACGAGCAGTACTTC. Its translation is CATSRISGTGSYEQYF. Together with reference TRBV15 and TRBJ2-7, the CDR3 gives the full variable domain: DAMVIQNPRYQVTQFGKPVTLSCSQTLNHNVMYWYQQKSSQAPKLLFHYYDKDFNNEADTPDNFQSRRPNTSFCFLDIRSPGLGDTAMYLCATSRISGTGSYEQYFGPGTRLTVT.

The chain joins TRBV7-7 to TRBJ2-1; 10 bases match TRBD2. In germline, CDR1 is SSHAT, CDR2 FNYEAQ (reference sequence). Unmatched junction bases numbered 1, after V lost 5 bases and J lost 3 bases. There are 14 residues in the CDR3. Here the CDR3 reads CASSPSGGYNEQFF. In nucleotides, the CDR3 is TGTGCCAGCAGCCCTAGCGGGGGCTACAATGAGCAGTTCTTC.

The chain uses TRBV14 and TRBJ2-5, with 11 bases aligning to TRBD2. There are 15 residues in the CDR3. CDR1 and CDR2 (germline): SGHDN, FVKESK. The ends lost 3 bases at V and 4 bases at J; junction bases unmatched: 4. The CDR3 DNA reads TGTGCCAGCAGCCATTTAGCGGGAGGGCCAGAGACCCAGTACTTC. This gives the protein CASSHLAGGPETQYF. The complete variable domain, with remaining parts taken from reference TRBV14 and TRBJ2-5, reads EAGVTQFPSHSVIEKGQTVTLRCDPISGHDNLYWYRRVMGKEIKFLLHFVKESKQDESGMPNNRFLAERTGGTYSTLKVQPAELEDSGVYFCASSHLAGGPETQYFGPGTRLLVL.

The V gene is TRBV29-1, the J gene TRBJ2-3, with D possibly TRBD2 on 5 matching bases. The CDR3 contains 14 residues. V was clipped by 6 bases and J by 1 base, with 14 bases between them. CDR1 is SQVTM, CDR2 ANQGSEA, per germline. CDR3 in amino acids: CSVDSSEGTDTQYF. The CDR3 DNA reads TGCAGCGTGGACTCAAGTGAAGGCACAGATACGCAGTATTTT.

This clone was seen just once. The chain is built from TRBV3-1 (or the pseudogene TRBV3-2) and TRBJ2-7; D unclear. Trimming removed 1 base from V and 9 bases from J, with 10 bases in between. The CDR3 is 12 amino acids. Germline values: CDR1 LGHDT, CDR2 YNNKEL (reference sequence). The CDR3 DNA is TGTGCCAGCAGCCAAGGCCCGGTAGCGCAGTACTTC. This encodes CASSQGPVAQYF.

V usage is TRBV7-8 and J usage is TRBJ1-5; D not resolved. Germline assignment: CDR1 SGHVS and CDR2 FQNEAQ. V was shortened by 5 bases and J by 4 bases, with 9 bases between the two germline ends. The CDR3 runs to 13 residues. CDR3 sequence: CASSPTENQPQHF. DNA for the CDR3: TGTGCCAGCAGCCCCACAGAGAATCAGCCCCAGCATTTT.

The chain couples TRBV5-4 to TRBJ1-1; 12 bases match TRBD1. This CDR3 has 17 residues. Germline loops: CDR1 SGHNT, CDR2 YYREEE (reference sequence). The junction had 6 bases not matched to a gene; V was cut back by 1 base and J by 2 bases. The DNA of the CDR3 is TGTGCCAGCAGCTTGTCTTGGGGACAGGGGGCCAACACTGAAGCTTTCTTT. Its translation is CASSLSWGQGANTEAFF.

V gene TRBV7-2 combines with J gene TRBJ2-1, with 13 nucleotides matching TRBD2. J gave up 7 bases and V 5 bases, and 5 bases lay outside the gene matches. This CDR3 has 15 amino acids. Germline-derived CDR1 and CDR2 are SGHTA and FQGNSA. In DNA, the CDR3 is TGTGCCAGCAGCAAAACTAGCGGGGGGGGTAATGAGCAGTTCTTC. Translating it yields CASSKTSGGGNEQFF. The whole variable domain, remainder taken from reference TRBV7-2 and TRBJ2-1, is GAGVSQSPSNKVTEKGKDVELRCDPISGHTALYWYRQSLGQGLEFLIYFQGNSAPDKSGLPSDRFSAERTGGSVSTLTIQRTQQEDSAVYLCASSKTSGGGNEQFFGPGTRLTVL.

The chain is built from TRBV28 and TRBJ2-7; TRBD1 is a possible D gene (6 bases). Germline assignment: CDR1 MDHEN and CDR2 SYDVKM. The length of the CDR3 is 13 residues. V gave up 5 bases and J gave up 3 bases, with 11 bases separating them. The CDR3, as DNA: TGTGCCAGCAGTCCGGACAGCAACTACGAGCAGTACTTC. Translated: CASSPDSNYEQYF. The entire variable domain, with the rest obtained from reference TRBV28 and TRBJ2-7, is as follows: DVKVTQSSRYLVKRTGEKVFLECVQDMDHENMFWYRQDPGLGLRLIYFSYDVKMKEKGDIPEGYSVSREKKERFSLILESASTNQTSMYLCASSPDSNYEQYFGPGTRLTVT.

This sequence joins TRBV24-1 and TRBJ2-1, with 8 bases identical to TRBD1. J gave up 0 bases and V 1 base, and 7 bases lay outside the gene matches. In germline, CDR1 is KGHDR, CDR2 SFDVKD. The CDR3 runs to 18 residues. Written as DNA, the CDR3 is TGTGCCACCAGTGATTTCCCGGGACAGGTCAGCTCCTACAATGAGCAGTTCTTC. This sequence encodes CATSDFPGQVSSYNEQFF.

V is TRBV9 and J is TRBJ2-5; unclear D gene. V lost 4 bases to trimming and J lost 5 bases, with 6 bases between them. The CDR3 has 11 residues. Germline V gene data show CDR1 as SGDLS and CDR2 as YYNGEE. This chain's CDR3 is CASSIGETQYF. The CDR3 DNA is TGTGCCAGCAGCATCGGGGAGACCCAGTACTTC.

The J gene is TRBJ1-1, the V gene TRBV6-5; TRBD1 matches at 8 bases. Germline CDR1 is MNHEY and CDR2 is SVGAGI. With V trimmed by 6 bases and J by 2 bases, 2 bases remained unmatched. This CDR3 has 13 residues. The DNA of the CDR3 is TGTGCCAGCAGGGGACAGGTCAACACTGAAGCTTTCTTT. It translates to CASRGQVNTEAFF.

This chain joins TRBV19 and TRBJ2-7; possibly TRBD2 for D (6 bases). Trimming took 5 bases from V and 4 from J, leaving 24 bases between them. The CDR3 is made up of 17 amino acids. Germline V gene lookup returns CDR1 LNHDA and CDR2 SQIVND (reference sequence). DNA of the CDR3: TGTGCCAGTAGTCCCCGGTACGATAGCGGATTTGTATACGAGCAGTACTTC. Its protein is CASSPRYDSGFVYEQYF.

This chain uses TRBV7-9 with TRBJ2-2; 10 nucleotides align to TRBD2. Germline assignment: CDR1 SEHNR and CDR2 FQNEAQ (reference sequence). Trimming at V came to 6 bases and at J to 10 bases, leaving 5 bases not matched to a gene. The CDR3 is 13 amino acids. Written as DNA, the CDR3 is TGTGCCAGCAGGCCGCTAGCGGGGGCGGAGCTGTTTTTT. Its translation is CASRPLAGAELFF.

This sequence joins TRBV27 and TRBJ2-6; TRBD1 matches at 9 bases. Trimming cost V 6 bases and J 2 bases; bases outside gene matches: 8. CDR3 length equals 17 residues. Per the germline V gene, CDR1 is MNHEY and CDR2 is SMNVEV (reference sequence). The CDR3 nucleotides are TGTGCCAGCAGGCAGGGACAGGGAAGGACTGGGGCCAACGTCCTGACTTTC. Its translation is CASRQGQGRTGANVLTF.

This clone was detected once. The chain joins TRBV28 to TRBJ1-2; D not certain. The germline V gene encodes CDR1 MDHEN and CDR2 SYDVKM. The length of the CDR3 is 12 residues. V was pared by 2 bases and J by 4 bases, with 5 bases between. CDR3 amino acids: CASSLEVYGYTF. In DNA, the CDR3 is TGTGCCAGCAGTTTAGAGGTCTATGGCTACACCTTC.

This clone is a singleton in its sample. The genes are TRBV2 and TRBJ2-7; TRBD1 aligns across 9 bases. CDR3 size: 15 residues. Germline values: CDR1 SNHLY, CDR2 FYNNEI. V dropped 5 bases and J dropped 3; count of bases not matched to a gene: 8. The CDR3 sequence is CASSSHRGRGYEQYF. In DNA form, the CDR3 reads TGTGCCAGCAGTTCGCACAGGGGGCGCGGCTACGAGCAGTACTTC.

The J gene is TRBJ2-1, the V gene TRBV9; 8 nucleotides match TRBD1. The CDR3 loop spans 16 amino acids. Germline V gene sequence: CDR1 SGDLS, CDR2 YYNGEE. Trimming cost V 0 bases and J 2 bases; bases outside gene matches: 4. CDR3 amino acids: CASSVGAGGAYNEQFF. The CDR3 coding sequence is TGTGCCAGCAGCGTAGGGGCAGGGGGCGCCTACAATGAGCAGTTCTTC.

CDR3 protein: CASSLAGLAGSYEQYF. In DNA form, the CDR3 reads TGTGCCAGCAGCTTAGCGGGACTAGCGGGCAGTTACGAGCAGTACTTC. V is TRBV7-9 and J is TRBJ2-7, with 12 bases identical to TRBD2. Germline V lookup: CDR1 SEHNR, CDR2 FQNEAQ (reference sequence). V shed 0 bases and J 4 bases; nucleotides not matched to a gene: 4. The CDR3 length is 16 residues.

The gene calls are TRBV6-1 and TRBJ1-5, with TRBD1 matching over 9 bases. CDR1 MNHNS and CDR2 SASEGT come from the germline V gene. Unmatched junction bases numbered 12, after V lost 1 base and J lost 11 bases. This CDR3 contains 16 residues. The CDR3 DNA sequence: TGTGCCAGCAGTGAAGATCGGACAGGGGTCCGACTGGCCCAGCATTTT. Protein sequence: CASSEDRTGVRLAQHF.

This clone was seen once. The J gene is TRBJ2-1, the V gene TRBV28; 10 positions agree with TRBD2. Trimming removed 8 bases from V and 8 bases from J; junction bases left unmatched: 6. The CDR3 length is 13 residues. Germline loops: CDR1 MDHEN, CDR2 SYDVKM. Here the CDR3 reads CASGAGGPYEQFF. CDR3 DNA: TGTGCCAGCGGAGCGGGGGGGCCCTATGAGCAGTTCTTC.

This clone was detected a few times. The chain combines TRBV7-9 with TRBJ2-1, with 9 bases fitting TRBD2. Germline-derived CDR1 and CDR2 are SEHNR and FQNEAQ (reference sequence). Losses at the gene ends were 1 base for V and 0 bases for J; bases not matched to a gene: 1. The CDR3 has 16 amino acids. The CDR3 spells CASSLVSGSSYNEQFF. In DNA, the CDR3 is TGTGCCAGCAGCTTAGTTAGCGGGAGCTCCTACAATGAGCAGTTCTTC.

The rearrangement joins TRBV3-1 (or the pseudogene TRBV3-2) to TRBJ1-2; D gene unclear. Germline CDR1 LGHDT, CDR2 YNNKEL (reference sequence). The CDR3 loop spans 14 amino acids. V was pared by 1 base and J by 2 bases, with 8 bases between. The CDR3 protein is CASSQVSGNYGYTF. The CDR3 DNA follows: TGTGCCAGCAGCCAAGTGTCGGGAAACTATGGCTACACCTTC.